This paragraph reports one T cell receptor beta chain. Antigen specificity is unknown. This entry belongs to a study of CD8 T cells in ankylosing spondylitis. Study-wide results and limits: Seven or eight highly homologous variants formed a TCR beta motif that appeared characteristic of ankylosing spondylitis blood. Disease-linked clones were reportedly significantly enriched in matched ankylosing spondylitis synovial fluid.

Libraries of TCR beta came from quantitative 5'-RACE with molecular barcodes. TCRdb re-called the 5' RACE reads through MiXCR, storing one row per CDR3 protein. The table includes about 130,000 distinct CDR3 sequences, about 7% detected once. The CDR3 sequence is 14 residues long. Trimming left V 7 bases short and J 1 base short, with 14 bases between. Germline assignment: CDR1 DFQATT and CDR2 SNEGSKA (reference sequence). The source of this sequence is a female donor with ankylosing spondylitis or in good health (not recorded which). This chain connects TRBV20-1 to TRBJ2-4; D might be TRBD1 (5 bases). Sequencing input: blood, either unsorted or a sorted T cell fraction (not recorded which). CDR3 sequence (DNA): TGCAGTGGCGAGGTCCCAGGGGCCAAAAACATTCAGTACTTC. This translates into CSGEVPGAKNIQYF.